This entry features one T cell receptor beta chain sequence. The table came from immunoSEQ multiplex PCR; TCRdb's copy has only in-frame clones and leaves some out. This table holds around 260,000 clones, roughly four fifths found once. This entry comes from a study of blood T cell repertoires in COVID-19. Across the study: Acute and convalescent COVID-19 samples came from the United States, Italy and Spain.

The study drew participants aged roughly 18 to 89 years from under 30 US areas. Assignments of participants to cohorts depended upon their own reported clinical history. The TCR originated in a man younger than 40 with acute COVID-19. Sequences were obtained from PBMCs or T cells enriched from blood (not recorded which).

CDR3 loop: CASSPHGQTNEKLFF. The CDR3 DNA reads as TGTGCCAGCAGTCCGCACGGACAGACAAATGAAAAACTGTTTTTT. The genes are TRBV28 and TRBJ1-4; D may be TRBD1 (6 bases). V gave up 5 bases and J gave up 5 bases, with 15 bases separating them. This CDR3 is built from 15 residues. CDR1 and CDR2 (germline): MDHEN, SYDVKM.